Listed here is a single TCR beta chain. A few counts support this clonotype. Which antigen it targets is not known. Per-base quality was not reported, and no clone a single base away is much larger than it. This sample stems from a study of blood T cells in healthy people across ages (dated by TCRdb to the mid-2010s). About the full investigation: In model experiments, template switching captured roughly one uniquely barcoded TCR beta cDNA molecule for every two T cells. To track age-related changes in TCR beta repertoire diversity, the study relied on deep sequencing normalized with unique cDNA molecular identifiers. Donors were grouped into four age groups: young (average 16 years), middle-aged (roughly 37), aged (over 55) and long-lived (82). To avoid experimental bias, donors of different ages were spread randomly across the sequencing lanes. For two donors (one aged 18 to 29 and one aged 80 or older), the study analyzed two additional independent replicas of 1 million unique cDNA reads from the same blood draw. Summary of the overall study and its limitations: Estimates of total diversity based on one million sequenced T cells were considered lower bounds and underestimates. Compared with the aged group, the long-lived group had more naive CD4+ T cells, fewer expanded clones and increased TCR diversity, a pattern suggesting age selection. Observed TCR beta diversity per million T cells fell roughly linearly with age, and a significant reduction was already apparent by age roughly 41. There was a strong correlation between observed TCR beta diversity and the percentage of naive T cells measured by flow cytometry. Because profiling used bulk unsorted PBMCs, naive and antigen-experienced compartments could not be compared conclusively. The CMV infection status of donors was not known, potentially confounding age-related changes in expanded clonotypes.

Donors were a few dozen systemically healthy Caucasian individuals from Russia aged about 6 to 100 years. Each donor gave approximately 9.3 milliliters of peripheral blood, collected into EDTA-treated Vacutainer tubes. Ficoll-Paque density-gradient centrifugation was used to isolate PBMCs, with at least 6.5 million per sample. Total RNA was extracted from PBMCs with Trizol reagent, with at least 6 micrograms obtained per sample. For every donor, flow cytometry on a PBMC aliquot measured the percentage of naive CD45RAhigh/CD27high T cells. According to the germline V gene (reference sequence), CDR1 reads DFQATT and CDR2 reads SNEGSKA. The CDR3 covers 13 residues, taking in both the cysteine and the phenylalanine. Only the CDR3 portion is preserved as DNA: 39 bases, with reading frame beginning at the first base. V and J are trimmed by 3 bases and 2 bases, and the gene matches miss 2 bases of the junction.

Receptors were amplified or captured by 5' RACE. TCRdb shows the sequencer as Illumina HiSeq 2500. The second PCR ran for roughly 7 to 11 cycles and used a J-beta primer mix along with a sample-barcoded 5' primer. A template-switch 5' adaptor carrying 12 random nucleotides introduced a unique molecular identifier onto each TCR beta cDNA molecule. Each sample yielded at least 2.5 million CDR3-containing paired-end reads. All of the RNA was converted into first-strand cDNA using the Mint cDNA synthesis kit, with a TRBC-specific oligonucleotide serving as the primer. Following uracil-DNA glycosylase treatment, all cDNA underwent a first 18-cycle PCR with the universal primers M1SS and BC2_uni_R. In the original analysis: Each sample was normalized by randomly selecting 1 million high-quality reads, each carrying a distinct molecular identifier. Instead of being binned into consensus sequences, reads with shared molecular identifiers were discarded. MiTCR, run with a Q25 quality threshold and the strictest error-elimination algorithm, handled CDR3 identification, clonotype clustering and error correction. A nonparametric unseen species model using Euler transformation provided a lower-bound estimate of total TCR beta diversity. The public sequencing data were trimmed at Q25 with fastp and processed into clonotypes with MiXCR by TCRdb, which kept only in-frame beta chains. Each record represents a unique CDR3 protein, reported with the most common genes and DNA among its rows. TCRdb, rather than the study authors, made the V and J calls. This sample is represented by 800,000 to 950,000 distinct CDR3 sequences; around 48% of them were singletons. Of the sample, roughly 13% is held by the ten largest clones.

This sequence was found in a man younger than 45 in good health. Sequencing used blood. The rearrangement combines TRBV20-1 with TRBJ2-7, with TRBD1 matching 9 junction bases. The bases read TGCAGTGCTAGCCGGGACAGGGCCTACGAGCAGTACTTC. It is translated as CSASRDRAYEQYF.